The present T cell receptor (beta chain) was sequenced within a study of blood T cell repertoires in COVID-19. Study background: Acute and convalescent COVID-19 specimens originated in the United States, Italy and Spain. PBMCs, B-cell-depleted T cells, or T cells provided the cDNA or gDNA that made up the material.

Authors' methods: From reference gene primer amplification, estimates of nucleated cell counts were derived. Method: immunoSEQ multiplex PCR; TCRdb's copy keeps in-frame clones and lacks some. D and trimming come from the DNA, and the V and J calls and clone size come from that table. Of 180,000 or so clones in the sample, 75% to 90% were seen once. In germline, CDR1 is MNHEY, CDR2 SVGAGI. This CDR3 region has 12 residues. V was clipped by 5 bases and J by 5 bases, with 9 bases between them. Patients of the Seattle cohort, enrolled during active infection, were followed longitudinally. The chain has TRBV6-5 and TRBJ2-5, with D perhaps TRBD2 (6 bases). Sequencing input: peripheral blood. The TCR comes from a woman between 35 and 50 years old with COVID-19, enrolled during active disease. CDR3 sequence: CASSPRGETQYF. CDR3 bases: TGTGCCAGCAGTCCCCGGGGGGAGACCCAGTACTTC.